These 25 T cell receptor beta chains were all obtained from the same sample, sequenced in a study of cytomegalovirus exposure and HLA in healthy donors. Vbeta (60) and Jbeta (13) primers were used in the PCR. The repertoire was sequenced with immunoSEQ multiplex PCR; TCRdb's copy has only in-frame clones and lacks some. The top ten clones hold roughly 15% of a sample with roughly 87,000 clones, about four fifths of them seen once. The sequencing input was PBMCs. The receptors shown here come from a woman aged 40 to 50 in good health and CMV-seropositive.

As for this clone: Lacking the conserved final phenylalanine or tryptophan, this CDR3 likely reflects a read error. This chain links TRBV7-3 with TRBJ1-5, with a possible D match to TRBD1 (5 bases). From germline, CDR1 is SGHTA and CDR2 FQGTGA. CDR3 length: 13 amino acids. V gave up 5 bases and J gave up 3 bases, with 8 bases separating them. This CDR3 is CASSPGNNQPQHV. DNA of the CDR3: TGTGCCAGCAGCCCAGGGAACAATCAGCCCCAGCATGTT.

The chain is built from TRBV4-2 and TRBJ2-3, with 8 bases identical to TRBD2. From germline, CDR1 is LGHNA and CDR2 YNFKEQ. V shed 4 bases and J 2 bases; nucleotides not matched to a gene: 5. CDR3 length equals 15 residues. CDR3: CASSPGRANTDTQYF. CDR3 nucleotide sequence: TGTGCCAGCAGCCCCGGGAGGGCCAACACAGATACGCAGTATTTT.

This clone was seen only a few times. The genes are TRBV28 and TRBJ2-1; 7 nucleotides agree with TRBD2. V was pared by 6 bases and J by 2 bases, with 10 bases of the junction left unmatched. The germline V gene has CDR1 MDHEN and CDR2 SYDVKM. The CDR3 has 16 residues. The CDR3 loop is CASRELSGEAYNEQFF. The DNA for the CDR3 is TGTGCCAGCAGAGAGTTAAGCGGGGAAGCCTACAATGAGCAGTTCTTC.

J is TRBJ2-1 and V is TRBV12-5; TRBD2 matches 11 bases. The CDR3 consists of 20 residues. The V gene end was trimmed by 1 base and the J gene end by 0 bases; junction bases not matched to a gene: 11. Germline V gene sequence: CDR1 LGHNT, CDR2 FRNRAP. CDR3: CASGLALDSGGGSSYNEQFF. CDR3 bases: TGTGCTAGTGGTTTGGCACTTGATAGCGGGGGGGGTAGCTCCTACAATGAGCAGTTCTTC.

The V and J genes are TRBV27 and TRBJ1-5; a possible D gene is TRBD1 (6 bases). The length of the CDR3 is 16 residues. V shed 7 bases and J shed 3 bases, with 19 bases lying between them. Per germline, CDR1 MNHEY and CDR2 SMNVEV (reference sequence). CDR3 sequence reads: CASKSTDGQYNQPQHF. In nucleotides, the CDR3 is TGTGCCAGCAAATCAACCGACGGACAGTACAATCAGCCCCAGCATTTT.

DNA of the CDR3: TGTGCCACCAGCAGAGCCCATACCGACAGACACTATGGCTACACCTTC. This gives the protein CATSRAHTDRHYGYTF. The chain employs TRBV15 and TRBJ1-2, with D perhaps matching TRBD1 (5 bases). In germline, CDR1 is LNHNV, CDR2 YYDKDF (reference sequence). CDR3 size: 16 residues. The V end was cut by 1 base, the J end by 3 bases, with 15 bases between.

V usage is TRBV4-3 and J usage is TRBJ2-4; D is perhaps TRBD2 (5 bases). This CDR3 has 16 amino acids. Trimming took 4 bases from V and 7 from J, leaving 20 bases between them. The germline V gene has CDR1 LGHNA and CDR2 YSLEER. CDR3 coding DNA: TGCGCCAGCAGCCCCGGACCCCTCGAATCGGGGAACATTCAGTACTTC. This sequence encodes CASSPGPLESGNIQYF.

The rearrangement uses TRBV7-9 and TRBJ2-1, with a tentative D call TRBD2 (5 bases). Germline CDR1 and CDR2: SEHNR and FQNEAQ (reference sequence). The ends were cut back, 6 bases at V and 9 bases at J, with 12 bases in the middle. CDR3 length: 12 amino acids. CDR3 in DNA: TGTGCCAGCAGGAAAGACTACGGTGAGCAGTTCTTC. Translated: CASRKDYGEQFF.

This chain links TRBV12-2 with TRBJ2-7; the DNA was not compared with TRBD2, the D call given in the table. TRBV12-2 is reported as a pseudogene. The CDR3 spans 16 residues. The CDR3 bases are TGTGCAAGTCGCTTAATGGGGAGCGGGGCGACCTACGAGCAGTACTTC. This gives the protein CASRLMGSGATYEQYF.

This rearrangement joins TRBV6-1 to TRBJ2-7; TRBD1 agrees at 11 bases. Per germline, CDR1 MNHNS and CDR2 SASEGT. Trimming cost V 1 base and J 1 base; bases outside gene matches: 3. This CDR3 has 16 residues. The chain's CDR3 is CASSEEGQGGSYEQYF. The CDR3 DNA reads TGTGCCAGCAGTGAAGAGGGACAGGGGGGGTCCTACGAGCAGTACTTC.

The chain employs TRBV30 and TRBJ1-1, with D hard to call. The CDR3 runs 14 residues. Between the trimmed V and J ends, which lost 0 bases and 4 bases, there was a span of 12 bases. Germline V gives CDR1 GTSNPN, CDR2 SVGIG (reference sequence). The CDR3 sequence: CAWSVLTVGTEAFF. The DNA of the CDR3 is TGTGCCTGGAGTGTATTAACAGTTGGCACTGAAGCTTTCTTT.

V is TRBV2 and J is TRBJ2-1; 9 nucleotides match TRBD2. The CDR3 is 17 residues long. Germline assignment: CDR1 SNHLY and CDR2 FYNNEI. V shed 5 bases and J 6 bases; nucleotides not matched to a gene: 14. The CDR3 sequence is CASSTPEAGLAPNEQFF. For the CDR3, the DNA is TGTGCCAGCAGTACCCCCGAGGCCGGACTAGCGCCCAATGAGCAGTTCTTC.

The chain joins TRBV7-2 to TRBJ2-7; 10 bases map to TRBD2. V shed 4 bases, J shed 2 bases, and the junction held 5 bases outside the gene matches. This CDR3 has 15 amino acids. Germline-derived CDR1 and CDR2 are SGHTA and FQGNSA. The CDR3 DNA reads TGTGCCAGCAGCTATCAGCGGGAGGGCCCCTACGAGCAGTACTTC. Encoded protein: CASSYQREGPYEQYF.

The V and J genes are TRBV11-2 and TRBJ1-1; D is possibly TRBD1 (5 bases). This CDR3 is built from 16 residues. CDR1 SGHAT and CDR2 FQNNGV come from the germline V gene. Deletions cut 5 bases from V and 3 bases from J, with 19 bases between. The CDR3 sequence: CASSPQFGQGYTEAFF. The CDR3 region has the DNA TGTGCCAGCAGCCCCCAATTCGGGCAGGGTTACACTGAAGCTTTCTTT.

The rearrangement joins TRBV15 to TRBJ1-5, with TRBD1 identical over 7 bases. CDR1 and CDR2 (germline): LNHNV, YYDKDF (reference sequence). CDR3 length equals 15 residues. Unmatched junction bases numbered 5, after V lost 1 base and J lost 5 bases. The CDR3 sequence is CATSRGGQDHQPQHF. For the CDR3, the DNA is TGTGCCACCAGCAGAGGCGGACAGGACCATCAGCCCCAGCATTTT. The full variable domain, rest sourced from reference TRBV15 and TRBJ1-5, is DAMVIQNPRYQVTQFGKPVTLSCSQTLNHNVMYWYQQKSSQAPKLLFHYYDKDFNNEADTPDNFQSRRPNTSFCFLDIRSPGLGDTAMYLCATSRGGQDHQPQHFGDGTRLSIL.

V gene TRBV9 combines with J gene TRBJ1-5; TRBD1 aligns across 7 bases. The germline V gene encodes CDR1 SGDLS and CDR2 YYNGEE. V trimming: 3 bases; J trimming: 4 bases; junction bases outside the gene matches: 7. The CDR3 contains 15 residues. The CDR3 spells CASSEGPGGNQPQHF. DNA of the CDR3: TGTGCCAGCAGCGAGGGTCCAGGGGGGAATCAGCCCCAGCATTTT. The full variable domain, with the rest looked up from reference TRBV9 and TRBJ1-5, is DSGVTQTPKHLITATGQRVTLRCSPRSGDLSVYWYQQSLDQGLQFLIQYYNGEERAKGNILERFSAQQFPDLHSELNLSSLELGDSALYFCASSEGPGGNQPQHFGDGTRLSIL.

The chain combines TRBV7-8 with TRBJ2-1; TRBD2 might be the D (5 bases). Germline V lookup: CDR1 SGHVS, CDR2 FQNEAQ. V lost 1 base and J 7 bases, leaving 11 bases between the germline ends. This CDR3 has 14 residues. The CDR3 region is CASSLVPGVNEQFF. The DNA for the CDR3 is TGTGCCAGCAGCTTAGTCCCCGGGGTGAATGAGCAGTTCTTC.

CDR3 coding DNA: TGTGCCATCAACCGGGACAGCACCTACGAGCAGTACTTC. It is translated as CAINRDSTYEQYF. This rearrangement joins TRBV10-3 to TRBJ2-7; 7 bases match TRBD1. CDR3 length: 13 residues. J gave up 2 bases and V 7 bases, and 5 bases lay outside the gene matches. The germline CDR1 and CDR2 sequences are ENHRY and SYGVKD.

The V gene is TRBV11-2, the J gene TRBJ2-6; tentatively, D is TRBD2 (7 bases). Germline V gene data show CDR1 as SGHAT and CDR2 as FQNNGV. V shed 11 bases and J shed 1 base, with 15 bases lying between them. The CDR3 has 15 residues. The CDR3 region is CAEGGAGSGANVLTF. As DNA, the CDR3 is TGTGCCGAGGGGGGGGCGGGATCTGGGGCCAACGTCCTGACTTTC. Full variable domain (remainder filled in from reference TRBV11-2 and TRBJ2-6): EAGVAQSPRYKIIEKRQSVAFWCNPISGHATLYWYQQILGQGPKLLIQFQNNGVVDDSQLPKDRFSAERLKGVDSTLKIQPAKLEDSAVYLCAEGGAGSGANVLTFGAGSRLTVL.

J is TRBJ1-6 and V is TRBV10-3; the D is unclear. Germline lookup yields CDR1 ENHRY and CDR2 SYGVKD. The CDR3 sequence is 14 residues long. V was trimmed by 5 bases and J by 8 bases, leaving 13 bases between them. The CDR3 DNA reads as TGTGCCATCAGTATCGGGGAACTACATTCACCCCTCCACTTT. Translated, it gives CAISIGELHSPLHF.

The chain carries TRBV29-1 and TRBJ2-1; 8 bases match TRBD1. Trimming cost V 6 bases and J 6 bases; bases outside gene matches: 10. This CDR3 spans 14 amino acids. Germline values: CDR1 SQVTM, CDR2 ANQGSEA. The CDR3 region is CSVMTGTGGNEQFF. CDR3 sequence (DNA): TGCAGCGTGATGACCGGGACAGGAGGCAATGAGCAGTTCTTC.

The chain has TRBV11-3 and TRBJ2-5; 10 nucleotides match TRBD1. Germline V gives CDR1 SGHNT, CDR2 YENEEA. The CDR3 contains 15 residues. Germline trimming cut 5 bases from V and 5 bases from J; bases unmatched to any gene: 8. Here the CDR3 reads CASSRRQGAVETQYF. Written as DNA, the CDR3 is TGTGCCAGCAGCAGGAGACAGGGGGCGGTGGAGACCCAGTACTTC.

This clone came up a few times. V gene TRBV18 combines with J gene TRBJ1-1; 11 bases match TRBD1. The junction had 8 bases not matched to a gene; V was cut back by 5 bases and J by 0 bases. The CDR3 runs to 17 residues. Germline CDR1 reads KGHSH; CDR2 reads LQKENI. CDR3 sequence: CASSKLGQGGMNTEAFF. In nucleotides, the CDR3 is TGTGCCAGCTCAAAACTGGGACAGGGGGGAATGAACACTGAAGCTTTCTTT.

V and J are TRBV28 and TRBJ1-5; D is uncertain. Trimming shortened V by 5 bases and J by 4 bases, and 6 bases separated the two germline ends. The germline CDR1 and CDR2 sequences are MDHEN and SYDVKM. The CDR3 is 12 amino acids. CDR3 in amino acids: CASSPANQPQHF. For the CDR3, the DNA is TGTGCCAGCAGTCCCGCGAATCAGCCCCAGCATTTT. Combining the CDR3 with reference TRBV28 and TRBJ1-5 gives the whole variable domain DVKVTQSSRYLVKRTGEKVFLECVQDMDHENMFWYRQDPGLGLRLIYFSYDVKMKEKGDIPEGYSVSREKKERFSLILESASTNQTSMYLCASSPANQPQHFGDGTRLSIL.

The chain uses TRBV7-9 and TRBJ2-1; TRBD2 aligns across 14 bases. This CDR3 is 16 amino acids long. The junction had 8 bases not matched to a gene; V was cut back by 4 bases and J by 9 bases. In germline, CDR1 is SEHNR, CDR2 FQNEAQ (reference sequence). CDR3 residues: CASSSPGLAGDGEQFF. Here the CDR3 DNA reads TGTGCCAGCAGCTCTCCGGGACTAGCGGGAGACGGTGAGCAGTTCTTC.